A selection of T cell receptor beta chains follows, all from one sample in a study of regulatory T cells in long-lasting Graves disease. TCRdb re-called the multiplex PCR reads through MiXCR, storing one row per CDR3 protein. This repertoire shows 650,000 to 700,000 distinct CDR3 sequences, about 30% found once; its top ten account for roughly 46%. The material was peripheral blood mononuclear cells (PBMCs), obtained when the disease was refractory, from a patient treated with antithyroid drugs. The receptors derive from a female donor with Graves disease. Both conserved end residues are part of each CDR3. Each record gives: CDR3 protein, J gene, D gene, V gene. A D gene is named only where the DNA matches it firmly.

CDR3aa: CASSVVAGGPYEQYF
j_gene: TRBJ2-7
d_gene: TRBD2
v_gene: TRBV12-3/TRBV12-4

CDR3aa: CASKGQADGEQYF
j_gene: TRBJ2-7
d_gene: TRBD1
v_gene: TRBV19

CDR3aa: CAMGGGETQYF
j_gene: TRBJ2-5
d_gene: .
v_gene: TRBV10-3

CDR3aa: CASRELPLGLPGGKETQYF
j_gene: TRBJ2-5
d_gene: TRBD2
v_gene: TRBV6-1

CDR3aa: CASCQGISRSNQPQHF
j_gene: TRBJ1-5
d_gene: .
v_gene: TRBV19

CDR3aa: CASNRLGRDNSPLHF
j_gene: TRBJ1-6
d_gene: .
v_gene: TRBV19

CDR3aa: CASARQTNTEAFF
j_gene: TRBJ1-1
d_gene: .
v_gene: TRBV12-3/TRBV12-4

CDR3aa: CASSRSLTGTPKNTEAFF
j_gene: TRBJ1-1
d_gene: .
v_gene: TRBV6-1

CDR3aa: CASSGGGTENEKLFF
j_gene: TRBJ1-4
d_gene: .
v_gene: TRBV2

CDR3aa: CASSYERGGTLSNQPQHF
j_gene: TRBJ1-5
d_gene: .
v_gene: TRBV6-2/TRBV6-3

CDR3aa: CASSPGWGLSSYEQYF
j_gene: TRBJ2-7
d_gene: .
v_gene: TRBV5-1

CDR3aa: CASSIQVNTEAFF
j_gene: TRBJ1-1
d_gene: .
v_gene: TRBV19

CDR3aa: CASSEKLVVNEQYF
j_gene: TRBJ2-7
d_gene: .
v_gene: TRBV6-1

CDR3aa: CSARDRTSGRNEQYF
j_gene: TRBJ2-7
d_gene: TRBD2
v_gene: TRBV20-1

CDR3aa: CASSQGPGTLVVTKNIQYF
j_gene: TRBJ2-4
d_gene: .
v_gene: TRBV4-2

CDR3aa: CASSSGVKIQHF
j_gene: TRBJ1-5
d_gene: .
v_gene: TRBV6-1

CDR3aa: CASSYLGRETQYF
j_gene: TRBJ2-5
d_gene: .
v_gene: TRBV6-2/TRBV6-3

CDR3aa: CSVEEEQGGTEAFF
j_gene: TRBJ1-1
d_gene: TRBD1
v_gene: TRBV29-1

CDR3aa: CASSFRGLAGPYYEQYF
j_gene: TRBJ2-7
d_gene: TRBD2
v_gene: TRBV5-1

CDR3aa: CASSSLTGEGYTF
j_gene: TRBJ1-2
d_gene: TRBD1
v_gene: TRBV5-5

CDR3aa: CASSSAFKNTIYF
j_gene: TRBJ1-3
d_gene: .
v_gene: TRBV28

CDR3aa: CASIRPGRVNTEAFF
j_gene: TRBJ1-1
d_gene: .
v_gene: TRBV12-3/TRBV12-4

CDR3aa: CASNRDSDIYGYTF
j_gene: TRBJ1-2
d_gene: TRBD1
v_gene: TRBV6-2/TRBV6-3

CDR3aa: CASSFGRNKDF
j_gene: TRBJ2-5
d_gene: .
v_gene: TRBV12-3/TRBV12-4

CDR3aa: CASTTGRENTGELFF
j_gene: TRBJ2-2
d_gene: .
v_gene: TRBV12-3/TRBV12-4

CDR3aa: CASSTSAGGTEAFF
j_gene: TRBJ1-1
d_gene: .
v_gene: TRBV7-8

CDR3aa: CSVGAGANYGYTF
j_gene: TRBJ1-2
d_gene: .
v_gene: TRBV29-1

CDR3aa: CASRTGAGAQPQHF
j_gene: TRBJ1-5
d_gene: TRBD1
v_gene: TRBV19

CDR3aa: CASSSAGTPNYGYTF
j_gene: TRBJ1-2
d_gene: .
v_gene: TRBV7-9

CDR3aa: CASRAEAALGSPLHF
j_gene: TRBJ1-6
d_gene: .
v_gene: TRBV2

CDR3aa: CASSPAFYRGYEQYF
j_gene: TRBJ2-7
d_gene: TRBD1
v_gene: TRBV9

CDR3aa: CASSSGRARGHNEQFF
j_gene: TRBJ2-1
d_gene: TRBD2
v_gene: TRBV27

CDR3aa: CASRDRGSNEKLFF
j_gene: TRBJ1-4
d_gene: .
v_gene: TRBV28

CDR3aa: CASSTGTSVDQGEQYF
j_gene: TRBJ2-7
d_gene: TRBD2
v_gene: TRBV5-1

CDR3aa: CASSPLSSFNEKLFF
j_gene: TRBJ1-4
d_gene: .
v_gene: TRBV5-1

CDR3aa: CASSAGPFYGYTF
j_gene: TRBJ1-2
d_gene: .
v_gene: TRBV6-1

CDR3aa: CSAGNEKLFF
j_gene: TRBJ1-4
d_gene: .
v_gene: TRBV29-1

CDR3aa: CSARDLLAAWSQETQYF
j_gene: TRBJ2-5
d_gene: .
v_gene: TRBV20-1

CDR3aa: CAIRSGVATNEKLFF
j_gene: TRBJ1-4
d_gene: .
v_gene: TRBV10-3

CDR3aa: CASKGNRGRINSPLHF
j_gene: TRBJ1-6
d_gene: TRBD1
v_gene: TRBV6-1

CDR3aa: CASSQGLAGVRTGELFF
j_gene: TRBJ2-2
d_gene: TRBD2
v_gene: TRBV3-1

CDR3aa: CSVESGQGFYGYTF
j_gene: TRBJ1-2
d_gene: TRBD1
v_gene: TRBV29-1

CDR3aa: CTSSPGVSYGYTF
j_gene: TRBJ1-2
d_gene: .
v_gene: TRBV7-3

CDR3aa: CASSPWSGPYEQYF
j_gene: TRBJ2-7
d_gene: .
v_gene: TRBV5-5

CDR3aa: CASSSPGLGETQYF
j_gene: TRBJ2-5
d_gene: TRBD2
v_gene: TRBV7-3

CDR3aa: CASSLTLETGELFF
j_gene: TRBJ2-2
d_gene: .
v_gene: TRBV3-1

CDR3aa: CASSYSMNYGYTF
j_gene: TRBJ1-2
d_gene: .
v_gene: TRBV6-2/TRBV6-3